The 28 T cell receptor beta chains listed next were all sequenced from one sample in a study of CXCR3-negative and CXCR3-positive naive CD8 T cells. General study results and limits: A higher hydrophobicity marked the TRB CDR3s of CXCR3-positive naive cells versus CXCR3-negative naive cells.

The antigens these receptors bind are not known. UMI-labeled 5' RACE yielded the TRB cDNA libraries. Following a re-call of the 5' RACE reads, TCRdb has one entry per CDR3 protein and lacks DNA. The listing records roughly 59,000 distinct CDR3 sequences. Sequenced material: naive CXCR3+ CD8+ T cells from blood. As for subset: CD45RO-CCR7+CD27+CD95- naive CD8+ T cells expressing CXCR3 (TNR3+). The receptors come from a human donor in good health. Some clones in this sample may be carry-over from other donors' samples.

The J gene is TRBJ2-2, the V gene TRBV29-1; absent DNA, TCRdb's TRBD1 call cannot be checked. Germline CDR1 reads SQVTM; CDR2 reads ANQGSEA. The CDR3 totals 16 residues. The CDR3 loop reads CSVENMASGEDGELFF.

V usage is TRBV5-5 and J usage is TRBJ1-1; TCRdb's D gene call, TRBD1, goes unchecked for lack of DNA. Germline CDR1 is SGHKS and CDR2 is YYEKEE (reference sequence). The CDR3 consists of 15 residues. CDR3 amino acids: CASSFHRTGVIEAFF.

The chain combines TRBV19 with TRBJ2-7; TCRdb lists TRBD2, though no DNA is available to test this call. CDR3 size: 16 residues. CDR1 is LNHDA, CDR2 SQIVND, per germline (reference sequence). This CDR3 reads CASSPTAGYGSYEQYF.

The gene calls are TRBV7-9 and TRBJ2-3; TCRdb's D call of TRBD1 is untestable without DNA. CDR3 length: 16 amino acids. Germline CDR1 and CDR2: SEHNR and FQNEAQ (reference sequence). CDR3: CASSPGIRGSTDTQYF. The full variable domain, its missing parts supplied by reference TRBV7-9 and TRBJ2-3, is DTGVSQNPRHKITKRGQNVTFRCDPISEHNRLYWYRQTLGQGPEFLTYFQNEAQLEKSRLLSDRFSAERPKGSFSTLEIQRTEQGDSAMYLCASSPGIRGSTDTQYFGPGTRLTVL.

This chain links TRBV4-2 with TRBJ2-7; TCRdb designates TRBD1, a call that cannot be tested without DNA. Germline CDR1 is LGHNA and CDR2 is YNFKEQ. The CDR3 totals 15 residues. The chain's CDR3 is CASSPPGTGSYEQYF.

The genes are TRBV21-1 and TRBJ2-7; TCRdb names TRBD2, which stays unverified in the absence of DNA. TRBV21-1 represents a pseudogene. The CDR3 sequence is 13 residues long. The CDR3 sequence: CASSKRGIYEQYF.

The chain carries TRBV2 and TRBJ1-5. CDR1 SNHLY and CDR2 FYNNEI come from the germline V gene. The CDR3 totals 13 residues. This CDR3 is CASSDRNNQPQHF.

This chain uses TRBV27 with TRBJ2-7; checking the TCRdb D call of TRBD1 is not possible without DNA. Germline V gene data show CDR1 as MNHEY and CDR2 as SMNVEV (reference sequence). CDR3 size: 13 residues. The CDR3 here is CASSPPRQYEQYF.

The chain recombines TRBV6-2 or TRBV6-3 with TRBJ2-7. This CDR3 spans 12 amino acids. Germline V gene data show CDR1 as MNHEY and CDR2 as SVGEGT. CDR3 residues: CASSLGGPEQYF.

The CDR3 region is CSVSPGESSYEQYF. The genes are TRBV29-1 and TRBJ2-7; the TRBD1 assignment by TCRdb is unverifiable without DNA. This CDR3 comprises 14 residues. Germline-derived CDR1 and CDR2 are SQVTM and ANQGSEA.

The chain uses TRBV11-3 and TRBJ2-5; TCRdb indicates TRBD1, and absent DNA this call remains unverified. This CDR3 comprises 13 residues. Germline CDR1 and CDR2: SGHNT and YENEEA. This CDR3 reads CASRYRGQETQYF.

The chain has TRBV28 and TRBJ2-2; the D gene TCRdb calls, TRBD1, cannot be checked with no DNA. From germline, CDR1 is MDHEN and CDR2 SYDVKM. The CDR3 spans 15 residues. CDR3: CASSRDRGDTGELFF.

This chain connects TRBV9 to TRBJ2-5. The V gene's germline CDR1 is SGDLS and CDR2 YYNGEE. This CDR3 is built from 14 residues. The CDR3 sequence: CASSVAGYQETQYF.

The chain joins TRBV6-2 or TRBV6-3 to TRBJ2-1; the TCRdb call, TRBD2, lacks DNA for checking. Germline V CDR1 and CDR2: MNHEY, SVGEGT. This CDR3 spans 16 amino acids. CDR3 in amino acids: CASSYPGTTRPKGQFF.

This rearrangement joins TRBV12-3 or TRBV12-4 to TRBJ2-3; TCRdb names TRBD2, which stays unverified in the absence of DNA. The CDR3 is 15 residues long. CDR3 in amino acids: CASRGGTSGTDTQYF.

The chain combines TRBV6-2 or TRBV6-3 with TRBJ2-1; TCRdb names TRBD1, which stays unverified in the absence of DNA. This CDR3 has 16 amino acids. Germline-derived CDR1 and CDR2 are MNHEY and SVGEGT. CDR3 residues: CASSYGNGGGLNEQFF.

V usage is TRBV7-6 and J usage is TRBJ1-1; no DNA is available, so the TRBD1 call from TCRdb remains unchecked. Germline V gene lookup returns CDR1 SGHVS and CDR2 FNYEAQ. This CDR3 is 18 amino acids long. CDR3 sequence reads: CASSLAPLGQGLNTEAFF.

J is TRBJ2-1 and V is TRBV7-3; TCRdb's D gene call, TRBD2, goes unchecked for lack of DNA. This CDR3 has 18 residues. Germline values: CDR1 SGHTA, CDR2 FQGTGA. CDR3 amino acids: CASSPLAGGEPSYNEQFF.

The chain couples TRBV27 to TRBJ2-7; TCRdb's D call, TRBD1, is unchecked because there is no DNA. The CDR3 totals 14 residues. Germline V gene lookup returns CDR1 MNHEY and CDR2 SMNVEV (reference sequence). The CDR3 is CASSGDDGSYEQYF.

V usage is TRBV10-3 and J usage is TRBJ2-7; TCRdb indicates TRBD1, and absent DNA this call remains unverified. The CDR3 loop spans 12 amino acids. The V gene's germline CDR1 is ENHRY and CDR2 SYGVKD. CDR3 region: CAISWGDGEQYF.

The chain links TRBV20-1 to TRBJ2-3; TCRdb calls TRBD1, which cannot be checked without DNA. CDR3 length: 15 residues. Germline CDR1 DFQATT, CDR2 SNEGSKA (reference sequence). The CDR3 spells CSARLRDSVEDTQYF.

The chain carries TRBV27 and TRBJ2-2; the TRBD1 assignment by TCRdb is unverifiable without DNA. CDR1 is MNHEY, CDR2 SMNVEV, per germline (reference sequence). The CDR3 consists of 14 residues. The CDR3 reads CASSLSRGAGELFF.

The gene calls are TRBV5-6 and TRBJ2-7. The CDR3 is 13 residues long. Germline values: CDR1 SGHDT, CDR2 YYEEEE. CDR3 amino acids: CASSWGPSYEQYF.

The chain employs TRBV28 and TRBJ2-5; TCRdb designates TRBD1, a call that cannot be tested without DNA. From germline, CDR1 is MDHEN and CDR2 SYDVKM. This CDR3 spans 18 amino acids. Here the CDR3 reads CASSSNTSPDRAQETQYF.

This chain joins TRBV24-1 and TRBJ2-2. This CDR3 contains 12 residues. The germline V gene encodes CDR1 KGHDR and CDR2 SFDVKD. CDR3 region: CATSRLTGELFF.

The chain has TRBV29-1 and TRBJ2-7; the D call from TCRdb, TRBD1, cannot be confirmed without DNA. The CDR3 spans 15 residues. CDR1 is SQVTM, CDR2 ANQGSEA, per germline. The CDR3 loop is CSVNIGTGGAYEQYF.

The V and J genes are TRBV7-2 and TRBJ2-7. CDR1 is SGHTA and CDR2 is FQGNSA in the germline V gene. The CDR3 sequence is 14 residues long. The CDR3 loop is CASSYGLELYEQYF.

The chain links TRBV7-6 to TRBJ2-1. The CDR3 runs to 15 residues. Germline values: CDR1 SGHVS, CDR2 FNYEAQ. This CDR3 reads CASSLEGGSYNEQFF.